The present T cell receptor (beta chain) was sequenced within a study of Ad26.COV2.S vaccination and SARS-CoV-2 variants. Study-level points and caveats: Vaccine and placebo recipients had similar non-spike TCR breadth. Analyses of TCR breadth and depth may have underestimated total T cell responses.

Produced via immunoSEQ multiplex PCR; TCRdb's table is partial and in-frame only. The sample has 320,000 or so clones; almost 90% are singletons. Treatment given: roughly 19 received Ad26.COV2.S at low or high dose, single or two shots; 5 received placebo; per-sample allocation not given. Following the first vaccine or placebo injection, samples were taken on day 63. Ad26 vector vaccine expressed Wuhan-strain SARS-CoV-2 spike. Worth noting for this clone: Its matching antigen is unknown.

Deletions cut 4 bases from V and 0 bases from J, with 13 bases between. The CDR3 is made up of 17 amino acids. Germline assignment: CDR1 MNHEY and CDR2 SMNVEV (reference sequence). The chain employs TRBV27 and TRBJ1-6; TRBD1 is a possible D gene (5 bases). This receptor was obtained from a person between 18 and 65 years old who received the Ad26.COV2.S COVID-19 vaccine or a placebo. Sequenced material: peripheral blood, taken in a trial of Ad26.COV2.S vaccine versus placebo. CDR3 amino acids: CASSWGHPSSYNSPLHF. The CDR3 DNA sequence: TGTGCCAGCAGTTGGGGCCATCCTAGCTCCTATAATTCACCCCTCCACTTT.